Described below is a single T cell receptor beta chain sequence and its context. The antigen remains unidentified. The source of the sample is a study of Graves' ophthalmopathy and Graves' hyperthyroidism. Whole-study findings and limits: Using 13 signatures, a model distinguished ophthalmopathy from stable hyperthyroidism, reaching about 85% sensitivity and approximately 81% specificity. Blood repertoires reportedly contained most expanded thyroid clonotypes above 0.001 frequency.

CDR1 SEHNR and CDR2 FQNEAQ come from the germline V gene (reference sequence). Trimming removed 5 bases at V and 1 base at J, with 11 bases between. There are 14 residues in the CDR3. TCR beta CDR3 amplification used RNA transcripts. Second-round multiplex PCR came after first-round RT-PCR with HTBI primers. TCRdb independently ran MiXCR on the multiplex PCR reads; one entry per CDR3 protein. The sample has 200,000 to 300,000 distinct CDR3 sequences, around 50% seen once. Ophthalmopathy donors were characterized by moderate-to-severe activity, CAS of at least 3, NOSPECS of at least 4, and duration under 3 months.

Sequencing was done on a sample of peripheral blood. This sequence was found in an adult man with Graves' ophthalmopathy. The chain couples TRBV7-9 to TRBJ1-1, with D perhaps TRBD1 (5 bases). For the CDR3, the DNA is TGTGCCAGCAGCCTGGGACGGTGGAACACTGAAGCTTTCTTT. Protein sequence: CASSLGRWNTEAFF.